This entry describes one T cell receptor (beta chain). Trimming pared 7 bases from V and 5 bases from J, leaving 20 bases between. The CDR3 spans 15 residues. Looked up from germline, CDR1 is LNHDA and CDR2 is SQIVND (reference sequence). The data are from a study of blood T cell repertoires in COVID-19. Original handling: Reference gene primer amplification gave estimated nucleated cell counts. Sequencing used immunoSEQ multiplex PCR; TCRdb keeps in-frame clones, though not all of them. V and J calls and clone size follow that table, whereas D and trimming were derived from the DNA. The sample has 18,000 or so clones; over 85% are singletons.

This clonotype was obtained from a woman between 50 and 59 years old with active COVID-19. The sample comprised peripheral blood. This chain links TRBV19 with TRBJ1-1, with D unclear. As DNA, the CDR3 is TGTGCCAGTACCACGAGCGGGTCGGCGCGGACTGAAGCTTTCTTT. This encodes CASTTSGSARTEAFF.